A single sample is the source of the 21 T cell receptor beta chains below, sequenced in a study of CD8+ T cells in alopecia areata. TCR sequencing used cDNA made by reverse transcription of extracted RNA. Produced via immunoSEQ multiplex PCR; TCRdb's table is partial and in-frame only. Among 200,000 to 250,000 clones listed, under 70% were seen once. Treatment reported: oral pan-JAK inhibitor, 5-10 mg twice daily. The sample in question was CD4+ T cells sorted from blood, obtained at week 4, from a patient treated with tofacitinib. All receptors derive from a human donor with alopecia areata.

DNA of the CDR3: TGTGCCACCTCCCAAGGGGGCGGTGGCTACGAGCAGTACTTC. The encoded protein is CATSQGGGGYEQYF. The chain uses TRBV2 and TRBJ2-7; 7 bases are a match to TRBD1. Germline lookup yields CDR1 SNHLY and CDR2 FYNNEI. This CDR3 has 14 amino acids. With 10 bases clipped from V and 3 bases from J, the junction kept 12 bases outside the gene matches.

This clone has more than one count but fewer than ten. At the DNA level, this CDR3 is encoded by other sequences in the same sample as well. The rearrangement joins TRBV14 to TRBJ2-5; D is possibly TRBD1 (5 bases). Deletions cut 3 bases from V and 1 base from J, with 6 bases between. There are 13 residues in the CDR3. Germline V gene data show CDR1 as SGHDN and CDR2 as FVKESK. The CDR3 sequence is CASSQGLQETQYF. The CDR3 bases are TGTGCCAGCAGCCAGGGGCTCCAAGAGACCCAGTACTTC. Full variable domain (remainder filled in from reference TRBV14 and TRBJ2-5): EAGVTQFPSHSVIEKGQTVTLRCDPISGHDNLYWYRRVMGKEIKFLLHFVKESKQDESGMPNNRFLAERTGGTYSTLKVQPAELEDSGVYFCASSQGLQETQYFGPGTRLLVL.

V gene TRBV7-2 combines with J gene TRBJ2-7; 9 nucleotides match TRBD1. CDR1 is SGHTA, CDR2 FQGNSA, per germline. J lost 5 bases, V lost 5 bases, and 7 bases had no gene match. CDR3 length equals 14 residues. CDR3 region: CASSKGGTGNEQYF. In DNA form, the CDR3 reads TGTGCCAGCAGCAAAGGGGGGACAGGGAACGAGCAGTACTTC.

This clone has just a few counts. The CDR3 DNA follows: TGCAGCGTTCTAGGAGCTGGGGTGGGCACAGATACGCAGTATTTT. This gives the protein CSVLGAGVGTDTQYF. This rearrangement joins TRBV29-1 to TRBJ2-3, with D unresolved. The CDR3 has 15 residues. In germline, CDR1 is SQVTM, CDR2 ANQGSEA. The V and J ends lost 5 bases and 1 base respectively, with 16 bases between them.

V gene TRBV5-1 combines with J gene TRBJ2-7; TRBD1 might be the D (6 bases). The germline V and J ends were trimmed by 4 bases and 2 bases, with 13 bases remaining between them. From germline, CDR1 is SGHRS and CDR2 YFSETQ. CDR3 length equals 14 residues. As DNA, the CDR3 is TGCGCCAGCAGCATACAGGGAAGCACCTACGAGCAGTACTTC. Its translation: CASSIQGSTYEQYF.

V is TRBV2 and J is TRBJ1-2; weak D call: TRBD1 (5 bases). CDR1 SNHLY and CDR2 FYNNEI come from the germline V gene. V gave up 5 bases and J gave up 2 bases, with 12 bases separating them. The CDR3 consists of 14 residues. The CDR3: CASSSDSFNYGYTF. As DNA, the CDR3 is TGTGCCAGCAGTTCAGACAGTTTCAACTATGGCTACACCTTC.

Only one count was recorded for this clone. The V and J genes are TRBV9 and TRBJ1-4, with 8 bases matching TRBD1. Trimming took 3 bases from V and 4 from J; bases not matched to a gene: 11. The CDR3 sequence is 17 residues long. In germline, CDR1 is SGDLS, CDR2 YYNGEE. This chain's CDR3 is CASSAQQGQGINEKLFF. The CDR3 nucleotides are TGTGCCAGCAGCGCCCAACAAGGACAGGGAATTAATGAAAAACTGTTTTTT.

The V and J genes are TRBV11-3 and TRBJ1-2; possible D gene TRBD1, 5 bases. Trimming took 7 bases from V and 8 from J, leaving 20 bases between them. Germline V gene lookup returns CDR1 SGHNT and CDR2 YENEEA. This CDR3 has 14 residues. The DNA for the CDR3 is TGTGCCAGCAACTCCTACCGGGGGGTCAACGGCTACACCTTC. It specifies CASNSYRGVNGYTF. Combining the CDR3 with reference TRBV11-3 and TRBJ1-2 gives the whole variable domain EAGVVQSPRYKIIEKKQPVAFWCNPISGHNTLYWYLQNLGQGPELLIRYENEEAVDDSQLPKDRFSAERLKGVDSTLKIQPAELGDSAVYLCASNSYRGVNGYTFGSGTRLTVV.

The CDR3 region has the DNA TGTGCCAGTACCCCCCGAGGGGAATTTTCCTACAATGAGCAGTTCTTC. The encoded protein is CASTPRGEFSYNEQFF. The chain is built from TRBV19 and TRBJ2-1; D could derive from TRBD1 or TRBD2 (5 bases each). The CDR3 has 16 amino acids. The germline CDR1 and CDR2 sequences are LNHDA and SQIVND (reference sequence). V was shortened by 7 bases and J by 1 base, with 17 bases between the two germline ends.

The rearrangement uses TRBV11-3 and TRBJ2-2; no clear D gene. This CDR3 spans 16 amino acids. Germline loops: CDR1 SGHNT, CDR2 YENEEA. V was trimmed by 2 bases and J by 4 bases, leaving 14 bases between them. CDR3 in amino acids: CASSLFSFGRTGELFF. In DNA, the CDR3 is TGTGCCAGCAGCTTATTCTCCTTCGGGCGCACCGGGGAGCTGTTTTTT.

This clone turned up a few times. The CDR3 protein is CASSSGLAGGSYNEQFF. CDR3 nucleotides: TGTGCCAGCAGCTCGGGACTAGCGGGGGGGTCCTACAATGAGCAGTTCTTC. The gene calls are TRBV2 and TRBJ2-1; TRBD2 aligns across 16 bases. The CDR3 spans 17 residues. V was clipped by 6 bases and J by 1 base; unmatched bases: 3. Per germline, CDR1 SNHLY and CDR2 FYNNEI.

This chain connects TRBV2 to TRBJ1-1; no definite D call. The CDR3 is made up of 13 amino acids. Per germline, CDR1 SNHLY and CDR2 FYNNEI. The ends were cut back, 2 bases at V and 2 bases at J, with 6 bases in the middle. The CDR3 bases are TGTGCCAGCAGTGAAAGAGGAAACACTGAAGCTTTCTTT. This translates into CASSERGNTEAFF.

The chain recombines TRBV7-9 with TRBJ1-3, with no clear D. The CDR3 loop spans 14 amino acids. The V end was cut by 6 bases, the J end by 0 bases, with 9 bases between. In germline, CDR1 is SEHNR, CDR2 FQNEAQ (reference sequence). DNA of the CDR3: TGTGCCAGCAGTCTCGACGGCTCTGGAAACACCATATATTTT. Amino acid sequence: CASSLDGSGNTIYF.

The chain carries TRBV18 and TRBJ1-3; 7 nucleotides line up with TRBD1. Per germline, CDR1 KGHSH and CDR2 LQKENI. The CDR3 consists of 15 residues. V was clipped by 6 bases and J by 2 bases; unmatched bases: 7. CDR3 residues: CASSRQGKAGNTIYF. In DNA form, the CDR3 reads TGTGCCAGCTCTCGACAGGGAAAGGCTGGAAACACCATATATTTT.

Turning to this clone: Other DNA sequences in this specimen translate into the identical CDR3. This sequence joins TRBV4-2 and TRBJ2-5; 9 bases fit TRBD2. The junction had 0 bases not matched to a gene; V was cut back by 0 bases and J by 1 base. Germline V CDR1 and CDR2: LGHNA, YNFKEQ. The CDR3 sequence is 15 residues long. CDR3 sequence reads: CASSQERGGQETQYF. In nucleotides, the CDR3 is TGTGCCAGCAGCCAAGAGCGGGGGGGCCAAGAGACCCAGTACTTC.

CDR3 bases: TGTGCCTGGAGTGTACGGACCGCCAGGGTGGGCAATCAGCCCCAGCATTTT. It codes for CAWSVRTARVGNQPQHF. This chain links TRBV30 with TRBJ1-5; D might be TRBD1 (5 bases). The germline gives CDR1 GTSNPN, CDR2 SVGIG (reference sequence). V was cut by 0 bases and J by 2 bases, with 17 bases left in between. The CDR3 extends over 17 amino acids.

The V and J genes are TRBV5-1 and TRBJ1-2, with 8 bases aligning to TRBD1. The CDR3 has 14 amino acids. Germline V gene lookup returns CDR1 SGHRS and CDR2 YFSETQ. The V segment lost 3 bases and the J segment 3 bases; nucleotides outside the gene matches: 4. CDR3 DNA: TGCGCCAGCAGCTCGGGACAGGCCGACTATGGCTACACCTTC. This translates into CASSSGQADYGYTF.

This chain joins TRBV25-1 and TRBJ1-4; 9 positions agree with TRBD1. J lost 4 bases, V lost 9 bases, and 3 bases had no gene match. The CDR3 is 13 amino acids. Germline V lookup: CDR1 MGHDK, CDR2 SYGVNS. DNA for the CDR3: TGTGCCAGTGGACAGGGGAATAATGAAAAACTGTTTTTT. Translation gives CASGQGNNEKLFF.

The CDR3 reads CAATGQGKSQPQHF. The CDR3 nucleotides are TGTGCCGCCACGGGACAGGGGAAGTCCCAGCCCCAGCATTTT. The rearrangement joins TRBV30 to TRBJ1-5; 10 nucleotides align to TRBD1. V lost 8 bases, J lost 7 bases, and 11 bases stayed unmatched. CDR3 length: 14 residues. Looked up from germline, CDR1 is GTSNPN and CDR2 is SVGIG (reference sequence). The variable domain in full, with the rest retrieved from reference TRBV30 and TRBJ1-5, is SQTIHQWPATLVQPVGSPLSLECTVEGTSNPNLYWYRQAAGRGLQLLFYSVGIGQISSEVPQNLSASRPQDRQFILSSKKLLLSDSGFYLCAATGQGKSQPQHFGDGTRLSIL.

The chain has TRBV25-1 and TRBJ2-1, with D possibly matching TRBD2 (5 bases). CDR1 is MGHDK, CDR2 SYGVNS, per germline. Trimming took 5 bases from V and 10 from J, leaving 18 bases between them. The CDR3 extends over 14 amino acids. CDR3 DNA sequence: TGTGCCAGCAGTCCCCCCACTAGATTCGGCGAGCAGTTCTTC. Protein: CASSPPTRFGEQFF.

V gene TRBV5-1 combines with J gene TRBJ2-7, with D perhaps being TRBD1 or TRBD2 (5 bases each). Germline-derived CDR1 and CDR2 are SGHRS and YFSETQ. V was shortened by 0 bases and J by 6 bases, with 13 bases between the two germline ends. CDR3 length: 14 amino acids. CDR3 bases: TGCGCCAGCAGCTTGGCCGGTGGGGGAGCCGAGCAGTACTTC. It translates to CASSLAGGGAEQYF. The full variable domain, completed using reference TRBV5-1 and TRBJ2-7, is KAGVTQTPRYLIKTRGQQVTLSCSPISGHRSVSWYQQTPGQGLQFLFEYFSETQRNKGNFPGRFSGRQFSNSRSEMNVSTLELGDSALYLCASSLAGGGAEQYFGPGTRLTVT.